This passage covers 8 T cell receptor beta chains from one sample sequenced in a study of response to subunit inactivated influenza vaccine. TCRdb used MiXCR to reprocess the RT-PCR reads, holding one entry per CDR3 protein. This sample carries 650,000 or so distinct CDR3 sequences, 13% to 15% of them seen once, and the ten largest clones take around 7.6%. Sequenced material: PBMCs from blood, taken less than 15 days before vaccination. The source is a man aged 45-60 years who received an inactivated influenza vaccine.

This chain joins TRBV5-1 and TRBJ2-1, with TRBD2 matching over 14 bases. Germline CDR1 SGHRS, CDR2 YFSETQ. The trim removed 2 bases at V and 12 bases at J, leaving 7 bases unmatched. The CDR3 sequence is 15 residues long. CDR3 sequence (DNA): TGCGCCAGCAGCTTTGGGACTAGCGGGAGTGGAGGGCAGTTCTTC. Its translation is CASSFGTSGSGGQFF.

This clonotype has more than one count but fewer than ten. V usage is TRBV3-1 and J usage is TRBJ2-1, with D perhaps assigned TRBD1 or TRBD2 (5 bases each). Germline assignment: CDR1 LGHDT and CDR2 YNNKEL (reference sequence). The CDR3 contains 15 residues. The V gene lost 4 bases and the J gene lost 4 bases, with 14 bases spanning the gap. CDR3 loop: CASSLGPWGYNEQFF. Here the CDR3 DNA reads TGTGCCAGCAGCCTGGGACCTTGGGGGTACAATGAGCAGTTCTTC.

This clonotype was seen a few times. The chain employs TRBV24-1 and TRBJ2-5, with 7 positions matching TRBD1. The length of the CDR3 is 14 residues. Germline V gene sequence: CDR1 KGHDR, CDR2 SFDVKD. V shed 12 bases, J shed 2 bases, and the junction held 11 bases outside the gene matches. CDR3 amino acids: CASSGRGSQETQYF. As DNA, the CDR3 is TGTGCCTCCTCCGGCAGGGGGAGTCAAGAGACCCAGTACTTC.

This clonotype has a handful of counts. J is TRBJ2-1 and V is TRBV6-1, with D tentatively TRBD2 (5 bases). Trimming cost V 7 bases and J 4 bases, with 20 bases left between them. This CDR3 region has 16 residues. Germline CDR1 is MNHNS and CDR2 is SASEGT. The CDR3 bases are TGTGCCAGCACCGTTGGGGTGGCGGGTACTTACAATGAGCAGTTCTTC. Encoded protein: CASTVGVAGTYNEQFF.

This clonotype was found a few times. The chain combines TRBV12-3 or TRBV12-4 with TRBJ1-4; possible D gene TRBD1, 6 bases. The ends were cut back, 1 base at V and 8 bases at J, with 14 bases in the middle. This CDR3 spans 15 amino acids. In DNA form, the CDR3 reads TGTGCCAGCAGTTTAGGGGCCGGGACAAACGAAAAACTGTTTTTT. Its protein is CASSLGAGTNEKLFF.

V usage is TRBV28 and J usage is TRBJ2-3; 9 nucleotides align to TRBD2. The junction had 5 bases not matched to a gene; V was cut back by 3 bases and J by 4 bases. The CDR3 is made up of 15 amino acids. Germline V gene data show CDR1 as MDHEN and CDR2 as SYDVKM. As DNA, the CDR3 is TGTGCCAGCAGTTTTTGGCGGGGGGGCCCAGATACGCAGTATTTT. This gives the protein CASSFWRGGPDTQYF.

This clonotype was detected only a few times. The genes are TRBV12-3 or TRBV12-4 and TRBJ2-1; perhaps D is TRBD1 or TRBD2 (5 bases each). The V and J ends lost 5 bases and 8 bases respectively, with 22 bases between them. The CDR3 has 16 amino acids. CDR3 nucleotides: TGTGCCAGCAGTCCTGGGGGAGCCCTCCGGGATTATGAGCAGTTCTTC. This encodes CASSPGGALRDYEQFF.

This clonotype was seen a few times. The chain is built from TRBV5-6 and TRBJ2-1; 15 nucleotides match TRBD2. Looked up from germline, CDR1 is SGHDT and CDR2 is YYEEEE. After removal of 0 bases from V and 12 bases from J, the junction contained 4 bases not matched to a gene. The CDR3 has 15 amino acids. Here the CDR3 DNA reads TGTGCCAGCAGCTTGGACGGGACTAGCGGGAGGAGGCAGTTCTTC. It is translated as CASSLDGTSGRRQFF.